Detailed here is one T cell receptor beta chain. This sample is part of a study of neurological immune-mediated disorders. The CDR3 runs to 16 residues. V lost 4 bases, J lost 6 bases, and 20 bases lay in between. Germline CDR1 is SGHTA and CDR2 is FQGNSA. TCRdb reprocessed the 5' RACE reads with MiXCR, giving one entry per CDR3 protein. The sample contains tens of thousands of distinct CDR3 sequences, 17% of which appear only once. This receptor was obtained from a woman between 40 and 50 years old in good health. Sequenced sample: PBMCs. The V and J genes are TRBV7-2 and TRBJ2-3, with D possibly being TRBD1 or TRBD2 (6 bases each). CDR3 region: CASSSRQRVGGDTQYF. The DNA for the CDR3 is TGTGCCAGCAGCTCACGTCAGCGGGTCGGGGGCGATACGCAGTATTTT.